This section outlines one TCR beta chain sequence together with its context. Its antigen remains undetermined. Qualities for individual bases were not recorded, and no much larger clone is one base off. The sample is drawn from a study of the immune and genomic landscape of osteosarcoma (dated by TCRdb to the early 2020s). In the study overall: The overall cohort included 45 to 60 pediatric and adult patients with high-grade osteosarcoma, and the median age at diagnosis was 25 to 35 years (range about 5-85). The cohort was enriched for poor-risk disease, as unfavorable pathologic response to standard therapy was shown in under 80% of the cohort and approximately 69% of the cohort were deceased. In the overall cohort, approximately 60% of patients were male, and localized disease at diagnosis was presented by 77% of patients. To define immunogenic potential, the study profiled osteosarcoma specimens using whole genome, RNA and T-cell receptor sequencing along with immunohistochemistry and reverse phase protein arrays. To characterize the osteosarcoma immunogenomic landscape, the TCR sequencing results were combined with transcriptome, protein array and immunostaining data. The study aimed to explain the limited clinical activity of immune checkpoint inhibitors in osteosarcoma. Three patients contributed a couple of samples from the same tumor site.

V is pared back by 2 bases and J by 6 bases, with 12 bases lying between the germline termini. Reading from cysteine to phenylalanine, the CDR3 counts 15 amino acids. The entry retains the CDR3 DNA only, 45 bases that are in frame from base 1. In the germline V gene, CDR1 corresponds to SGHRS and CDR2 to YFSETQ. Points the paper makes about the study in general: Because osteosarcoma is rare and all possible samples were collected, sample size was not determined by any statistical method. Overall, productive TCR clonality was low, with a mean of 0.09 and a maximum of 0.3, which suggests limited clonal expansion of T cells. Alongside the frozen tumor specimens, matched blood was collected from only two patients. Although TCR productive clonality was higher in the immune-hot C3 cluster than in the cold C1 cluster, TCR productive clonality was still low overall. In five cases a single hyperexpanded clone dominated the repertoire, and each of those five cases had fewer than 100 T-cell clonotypes. Clonality benchmarks were derived from external normal skin and healthy peripheral blood data rather than from matched normal tissue.

Post-treatment primary, local recurrence and metastasis tumors from poor-prognosis patients were used as specimens. TCR beta chain CDR3 regions were immunosequenced using the ImmunoSEQ Assay (Adaptive Biotechnologies). In the paper's pipeline: The ImmunoSEQ Analyzer platform was used to export TCRB rearrangements, read counts, read proportions and gene usage. Using productive rearrangements, T-cell clonality was calculated as 1 minus Pielou's evenness. In the clonal space homeostasis analysis, clonotypes were binned as rare, small, medium, large or hyperexpanded (0.01 to 1 of the repertoire). TCR productive clonality was compared across immune clusters C1, C2 and C3 using the Wilcoxon rank sum test. Not all clones reach the TCRdb copy of this immuneACCESS table, which keeps in-frame sequences only. Checked studies attribute under half of the gap to unresolved V genes and leave the rest unexplained. The V and J calls and clone size are taken from that table; D and trimming were inferred from the DNA. For this sample there are some 150 clones; approximately 90% appear just once. Of the sample, around 12% is held by the ten largest clones.

The V gene is TRBV5-1 and the J gene is TRBJ1-6; there is no confident call for the D gene. The receptor was isolated from a woman between 65 and 79 years old with osteosarcoma. The age is the age at diagnosis. The sequencing sample was made of primary tumor tissue from the skull. The intended sense of this specimen's cell subset or site label: resected primary osteosarcoma tumor. At the DNA level, the sequence is TGCGCCAGCAGCTTTACCGAAATCGCTAATTCACCCCTCCACTTT. It translates to CASSFTEIANSPLHF.